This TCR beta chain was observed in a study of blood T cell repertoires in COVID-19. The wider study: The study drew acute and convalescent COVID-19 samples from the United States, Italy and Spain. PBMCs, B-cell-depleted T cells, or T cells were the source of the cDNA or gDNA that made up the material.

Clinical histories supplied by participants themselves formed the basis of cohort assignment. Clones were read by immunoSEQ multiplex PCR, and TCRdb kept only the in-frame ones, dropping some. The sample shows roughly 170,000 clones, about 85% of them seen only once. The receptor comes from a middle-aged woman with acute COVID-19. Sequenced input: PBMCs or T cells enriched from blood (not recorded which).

In nucleotides, the CDR3 is TGTGCCAGCAGCTCACGGGCCGGGAGCGGAGAGACCCAGTACTTC. The encoded protein is CASSSRAGSGETQYF. V usage is TRBV7-3 and J usage is TRBJ2-5; TRBD2 is a possible D gene (6 bases). The V gene lost 4 bases and the J gene lost 4 bases, with 16 bases spanning the gap. Germline V lookup: CDR1 SGHTA, CDR2 FQGTGA. The CDR3 length is 15 residues.